Below are 26 T cell receptor beta chains sequenced from a single sample in a study of early T cells in non-severe SARS-CoV-2 infection. Via MiXCR, TCRdb re-called the 5' RACE reads, giving one row per CDR3 protein. The sample shows 80,000 or so distinct CDR3 sequences, approximately 10% of them seen only once. The sequences come from whole blood, collected at baseline. The receptors stem from an adult who was a healthcare worker with PCR-confirmed SARS-CoV-2 infection or an uninfected control (not recorded which).

V is TRBV7-9 and J is TRBJ2-5; 10 nucleotides align to TRBD1. The CDR3 is 16 amino acids. V shed 5 bases, J shed 7 bases, and the junction held 13 bases outside the gene matches. Per the germline V gene, CDR1 is SEHNR and CDR2 is FQNEAQ (reference sequence). CDR3 nucleotide sequence: TGTGCCAGCAGCCTGGGACAGGGGTATTCCCACGGGACCCAGTACTTC. Encoded protein: CASSLGQGYSHGTQYF.

This clonotype was picked up many times. This chain joins TRBV7-9 and TRBJ2-5, with 7 positions matching TRBD2. Germline loops: CDR1 SEHNR, CDR2 FQNEAQ (reference sequence). The CDR3 length is 14 residues. The V and J ends lost 2 bases and 5 bases, in that order; junction bases with no gene match: 5. CDR3 DNA: TGTGCCAGCAGCTTATCGGAGGGAGGGGAGACCCAGTACTTC. Protein sequence: CASSLSEGGETQYF.

The table lists this clonotype with a few counts. The chain is built from TRBV29-1 and TRBJ2-7, with 7 nucleotides matching TRBD1. This CDR3 has 13 residues. Germline CDR1 reads SQVTM; CDR2 reads ANQGSEA. The ends lost 4 bases at V and 3 bases at J; junction bases unmatched: 6. The CDR3 DNA reads as TGCAGCGTTGCAGGGGGACAAAGCTACGAGCAGTACTTC. Residues: CSVAGGQSYEQYF.

The rearrangement joins TRBV28 to TRBJ1-3; D gene ambiguous. Germline assignment: CDR1 MDHEN and CDR2 SYDVKM. The CDR3 is made up of 14 amino acids. Deletions cut 5 bases from V and 5 bases from J, with 13 bases between. The CDR3 sequence: CASSPPDGRNTIYF. CDR3 coding DNA: TGTGCCAGCAGTCCCCCCGACGGCAGAAACACCATATATTTT.

This clonotype was seen a few times. This chain links TRBV12-3 or TRBV12-4 with TRBJ1-6; D possibly corresponds to TRBD1 (5 bases). The CDR3 consists of 13 residues. V was clipped by 4 bases and J by 10 bases, with 11 bases between them. In DNA form, the CDR3 reads TGTGCCAGCAGTTATCTGGGGGACTCACCCCTCCACTTT. Translated: CASSYLGDSPLHF.

There are a few counts of this clonotype. V and J are TRBV5-1 and TRBJ1-6; D gene uncertain. The germline gives CDR1 SGHRS, CDR2 YFSETQ. The CDR3 covers 13 residues. The ends were cut back, 0 bases at V and 5 bases at J, with 3 bases in the middle. For the CDR3, the DNA is TGCGCCAGCAGCTTGGACGATAATTCACCCCTCCACTTT. Residues: CASSLDDNSPLHF.

In regard to this clonotype: A junction end diverges from the germline sequence, so it may reflect a read error. This sequence joins TRBV4-1 and TRBJ2-2; D possibly matches TRBD1 or TRBD2 (5 bases each). The CDR3 is 16 amino acids. From germline, CDR1 is MGHRA and CDR2 YSYEKL. The DNA of the CDR3 is TGCGCCAGCAGCCAACGGGACGGAAGGAACACCGAGGAGCTGTTTTTT. Its translation is CASSQRDGRNTEELFF.

There are a few counts of this clonotype. The genes are TRBV5-1 and TRBJ2-7, with D possibly matching TRBD2 (6 bases). The CDR3 sequence is 14 residues long. Germline CDR1 is SGHRS and CDR2 is YFSETQ. V shed 0 bases and J shed 7 bases, with 14 bases lying between them. The CDR3 region is CASSLDPGLPEQYF. The CDR3 coding sequence is TGCGCCAGCAGCTTGGATCCGGGACTCCCTGAGCAGTACTTC.

In regard to this clonotype: A junction end diverges from the germline sequence, so it may reflect a read error. The chain has TRBV7-2 and TRBJ2-7; 7 bases are a match to TRBD1. Germline values: CDR1 SGHTA, CDR2 FQGNSA. This CDR3 has 12 amino acids. CDR3 bases: TGTGCCAGCAGCCATGACAGGGTAGGTCCGGACTTC. Amino acid sequence: CASSHDRVGPDF.

There are a few counts of this clonotype. V gene TRBV4-3 combines with J gene TRBJ2-1, with 12 bases matching TRBD2. The CDR3 totals 17 residues. Germline assignment: CDR1 LGHNA and CDR2 YSLEER. Trimming cost V 0 bases and J 7 bases; bases outside gene matches: 7. CDR3 region: CASSQDISSGGANEQFF. The CDR3, as DNA: TGCGCCAGCAGCCAAGATATCTCTAGCGGGGGGGCAAATGAGCAGTTCTTC.

The CDR3, as DNA: TGCGCCAGCAGCTCGTCTCCACGGGAGACCCAGTACTTC. Translating it yields CASSSSPRETQYF. The chain recombines TRBV5-1 with TRBJ2-5; D call uncertain. The CDR3 has 13 residues. V was cut by 3 bases and J by 5 bases, with 11 bases left in between. Germline lookup yields CDR1 SGHRS and CDR2 YFSETQ.

In its sample, this clonotype was seen a few times. The chain uses TRBV29-1 and TRBJ2-7; D is possibly TRBD2 (7 bases). The germline V and J ends were trimmed by 0 bases and 2 bases, with 14 bases remaining between them. The CDR3 totals 15 residues. Germline-derived CDR1 and CDR2 are SQVTM and ANQGSEA. The CDR3 nucleotides read TGCAGCGTTGAAGATCCGGAGGGGGGGCCCTACGAGCAGTACTTC. Protein sequence: CSVEDPEGGPYEQYF.

This clonotype was recorded many times. Mismatch with germline at one junction end may stem from a read error. The CDR3 bases are TGTGCCAGCAGCTTATACGACAGGGAAAAGAAAGCTTTCTTT. Translating gives CASSLYDREKKAFF. This chain connects TRBV28 to TRBJ1-1, with TRBD1 matching over 7 bases. CDR3 size: 14 residues. The germline gives CDR1 MDHEN, CDR2 SYDVKM.

The chain employs TRBV28 and TRBJ2-7; 10 bases map to TRBD1. In germline, CDR1 is MDHEN, CDR2 SYDVKM. Unmatched junction bases numbered 5, after V lost 6 bases and J lost 0 bases. The CDR3 has 15 amino acids. Written as DNA, the CDR3 is TGTGCCAGCAGCACGGACAGGGGGTTCTCCTACGAGCAGTACTTC. Protein sequence: CASSTDRGFSYEQYF.

This clonotype was observed many times. The rearrangement joins TRBV20-1 to TRBJ1-5, with D possibly being TRBD1 (5 bases). The V and J ends lost 0 bases and 4 bases respectively, with 10 bases between them. Germline loops: CDR1 DFQATT, CDR2 SNEGSKA (reference sequence). There are 14 residues in the CDR3. The CDR3 region is CSARDGGRNQPQHF. CDR3 nucleotide sequence: TGCAGTGCTAGAGACGGGGGGAGGAATCAGCCCCAGCATTTT.

There are a few counts of this clonotype. The gene calls are TRBV7-2 and TRBJ2-5; tentatively, D is TRBD1 (6 bases). V lost 4 bases to trimming and J lost 5 bases, with 14 bases between them. CDR1 is SGHTA and CDR2 is FQGNSA in the germline V gene. CDR3 length equals 14 residues. The CDR3 region has the DNA TGTGCCAGCAGCTCAGACAACAGGGCCGAGACCCAGTACTTC. It encodes CASSSDNRAETQYF. Filled out from reference TRBV7-2 and TRBJ2-5, the complete variable domain reads GAGVSQSPSNKVTEKGKDVELRCDPISGHTALYWYRQSLGQGLEFLIYFQGNSAPDKSGLPSDRFSAERTGGSVSTLTIQRTQQEDSAVYLCASSSDNRAETQYFGPGTRLLVL.

V usage is TRBV29-1 and J usage is TRBJ2-3; TRBD1 or TRBD2 may be the D gene (6 bases each). The CDR3 covers 13 residues. CDR1 is SQVTM, CDR2 ANQGSEA, per germline. Trimming removed 5 bases at V and 1 base at J, with 10 bases between. CDR3 in amino acids: CSVQRGGTDTQYF. CDR3 DNA: TGCAGCGTTCAAAGGGGGGGCACAGATACGCAGTATTTT.

The V and J genes are TRBV7-2 and TRBJ2-4; the match to TRBD2 covers 9 bases. After removal of 1 base from V and 8 bases from J, the junction contained 3 bases not matched to a gene. Germline CDR1 SGHTA, CDR2 FQGNSA. This CDR3 region has 14 residues. The CDR3 here is CASSLGGGADIQYF. Written as DNA, the CDR3 is TGTGCCAGCAGCTTAGGCGGGGGGGCCGACATTCAGTACTTC.

CDR3 in DNA: TGTGCCAGCAGCCCACAGGGGGGCCACACAGATACGCAGTATTTT. Its translation: CASSPQGGHTDTQYF. The J gene is TRBJ2-3, the V gene TRBV12-3 or TRBV12-4, with 8 bases fitting TRBD1. The J segment lost 2 bases and the V segment lost 6 bases, leaving 7 bases of the junction unmatched. The CDR3 runs 15 residues.

The rearrangement joins TRBV7-9 to TRBJ1-4; D remains ambiguous. Germline V CDR1 and CDR2: SEHNR, FQNEAQ (reference sequence). With 7 bases removed from V and 3 bases from J, the gap between germline ends came to 9 bases. The CDR3 extends over 13 amino acids. The CDR3: CASTGSPNEKLFF. The CDR3 DNA sequence: TGTGCCAGCACAGGATCCCCTAATGAAAAACTGTTTTTT.

This clonotype was found a few times. The chain uses TRBV7-6 and TRBJ2-5; no firm D call. The length of the CDR3 is 13 residues. Per the germline V gene, CDR1 is SGHVS and CDR2 is FNYEAQ. Trimming took 4 bases from V and 3 from J, leaving 9 bases between them. CDR3 protein: CASSSRIKETQYF. The DNA for the CDR3 is TGTGCCAGCAGCTCAAGGATTAAAGAGACCCAGTACTTC.

The V call is TRBV3-1, the J call TRBJ2-7; possibly TRBD2 for D (5 bases). V shed 4 bases and J shed 4 bases, with 14 bases lying between them. The CDR3 contains 14 residues. Germline V gene lookup returns CDR1 LGHDT and CDR2 YNNKEL (reference sequence). The CDR3 reads CASSPSGGAYEQYF. For the CDR3, the DNA is TGTGCCAGCAGCCCCTCCGGAGGAGCGTACGAGCAGTACTTC.

The chain combines TRBV6-1 with TRBJ1-2; a possible D gene is TRBD1 (5 bases). Trimming took off 2 bases at V and 5 bases at J, with 9 bases between the two ends. The CDR3 extends over 13 amino acids. The germline V gene encodes CDR1 MNHNS and CDR2 SASEGT. CDR3 in amino acids: CASSERGTYGYTF. As DNA, the CDR3 is TGTGCCAGCAGTGAACGGGGGACGTATGGCTACACCTTC.

The chain recombines TRBV7-9 with TRBJ1-6; D may be TRBD1 (5 bases). The germline V gene has CDR1 SEHNR and CDR2 FQNEAQ (reference sequence). The CDR3 contains 17 residues. Trimming took off 5 bases at V and 5 bases at J, with 19 bases between the two ends. The chain's CDR3 is CASSTAVGVGDNSPLHF. Written as DNA, the CDR3 is TGTGCCAGCAGCACCGCCGTCGGGGTGGGGGATAATTCACCCCTCCACTTT.

Only a few counts were recorded for this clonotype. V usage is TRBV5-5 and J usage is TRBJ2-1; D call uncertain. The CDR3 is made up of 16 amino acids. V lost 6 bases to trimming and J lost 0 bases, with 16 bases between them. Per the germline V gene, CDR1 is SGHKS and CDR2 is YYEKEE (reference sequence). The CDR3 reads CASTKGHINSYNEQFF. In nucleotides, the CDR3 is TGTGCCAGCACCAAAGGGCACATTAACTCCTACAATGAGCAGTTCTTC. Using reference TRBV5-5 and TRBJ2-1 for the parts outside the CDR3, the full variable domain is DAGVTQSPTHLIKTRGQQVTLRCSPISGHKSVSWYQQVLGQGPQFIFQYYEKEERGRGNFPDRFSARQFPNYSSELNVNALLLGDSALYLCASTKGHINSYNEQFFGPGTRLTVL.

The chain joins TRBV7-9 to TRBJ1-4; 8 positions match TRBD1. This CDR3 is built from 14 residues. The J segment lost 4 bases and the V segment lost 3 bases, leaving 1 base of the junction unmatched. Germline V lookup: CDR1 SEHNR, CDR2 FQNEAQ (reference sequence). The CDR3 protein is CASSLGQDNEKLFF. The CDR3 DNA follows: TGTGCCAGCAGCTTGGGACAGGATAATGAAAAACTGTTTTTT.